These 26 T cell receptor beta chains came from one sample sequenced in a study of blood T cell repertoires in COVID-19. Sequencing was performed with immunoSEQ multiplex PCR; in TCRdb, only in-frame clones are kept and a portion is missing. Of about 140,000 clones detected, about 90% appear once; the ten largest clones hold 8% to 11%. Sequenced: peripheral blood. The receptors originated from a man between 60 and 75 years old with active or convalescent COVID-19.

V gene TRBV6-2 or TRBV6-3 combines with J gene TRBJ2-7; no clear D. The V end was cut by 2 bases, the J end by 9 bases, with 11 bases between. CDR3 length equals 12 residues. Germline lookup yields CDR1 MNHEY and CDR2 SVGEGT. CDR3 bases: TGTGCCAGCAGTTACGCCCCTCTCGGGCAGTACTTC. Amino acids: CASSYAPLGQYF.

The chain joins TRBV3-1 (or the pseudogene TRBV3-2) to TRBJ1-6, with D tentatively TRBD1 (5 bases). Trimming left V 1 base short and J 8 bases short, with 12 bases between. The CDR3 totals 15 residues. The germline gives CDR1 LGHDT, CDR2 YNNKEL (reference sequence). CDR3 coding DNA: TGTGCCAGCAGCCAAGGCGGGGGAAGGGATTCACCCCTCCACTTT. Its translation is CASSQGGGRDSPLHF.

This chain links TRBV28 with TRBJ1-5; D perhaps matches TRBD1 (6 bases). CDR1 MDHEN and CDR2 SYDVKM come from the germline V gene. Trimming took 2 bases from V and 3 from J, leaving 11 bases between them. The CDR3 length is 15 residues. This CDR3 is CASSLARDINQPQHF. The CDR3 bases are TGTGCCAGCAGTTTAGCCCGGGACATCAATCAGCCCCAGCATTTT. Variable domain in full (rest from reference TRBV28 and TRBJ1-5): DVKVTQSSRYLVKRTGEKVFLECVQDMDHENMFWYRQDPGLGLRLIYFSYDVKMKEKGDIPEGYSVSREKKERFSLILESASTNQTSMYLCASSLARDINQPQHFGDGTRLSIL.

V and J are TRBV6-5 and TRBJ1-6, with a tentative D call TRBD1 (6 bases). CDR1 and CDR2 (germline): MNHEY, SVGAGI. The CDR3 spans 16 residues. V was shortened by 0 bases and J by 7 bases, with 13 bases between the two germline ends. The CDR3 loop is CASSYSRSRGNSPLHF. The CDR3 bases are TGTGCCAGCAGTTACTCGAGGTCTAGGGGGAATTCACCCCTCCACTTT.

The CDR3 reads CASSQDVELAAGELFF. CDR3 coding DNA: TGTGCCAGCAGCCAAGATGTCGAGCTAGCAGCCGGGGAGCTGTTTTTT. The chain recombines TRBV4-2 with TRBJ2-2, with D maybe TRBD2 (5 bases). V gave up 0 bases and J gave up 6 bases, with 14 bases separating them. Per germline, CDR1 LGHNA and CDR2 YNFKEQ. The CDR3 totals 16 residues.

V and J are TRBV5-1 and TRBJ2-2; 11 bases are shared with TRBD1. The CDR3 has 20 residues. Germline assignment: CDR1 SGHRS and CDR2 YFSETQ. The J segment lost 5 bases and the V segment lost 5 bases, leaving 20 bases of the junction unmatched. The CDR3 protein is CASRRTGGGFGSYSTGELFF. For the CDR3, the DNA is TGCGCCAGCAGAAGGACAGGGGGCGGGTTTGGATCTTATTCTACCGGGGAGCTGTTTTTT.

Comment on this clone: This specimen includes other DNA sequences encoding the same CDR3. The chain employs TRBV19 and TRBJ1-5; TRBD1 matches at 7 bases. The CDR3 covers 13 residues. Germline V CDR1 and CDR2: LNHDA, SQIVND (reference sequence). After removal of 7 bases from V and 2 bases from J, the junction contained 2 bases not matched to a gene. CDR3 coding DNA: TGTGCCAGTACCGGGACAGGCAATCAGCCCCAGCATTTT. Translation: CASTGTGNQPQHF.

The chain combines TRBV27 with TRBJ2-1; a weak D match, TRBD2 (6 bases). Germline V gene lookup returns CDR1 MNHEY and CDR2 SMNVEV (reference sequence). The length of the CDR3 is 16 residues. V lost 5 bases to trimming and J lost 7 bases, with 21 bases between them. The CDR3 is CASSQTWGERRNEQFF. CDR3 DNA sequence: TGTGCCAGCAGTCAGACTTGGGGGGAGAGAAGGAATGAGCAGTTCTTC.

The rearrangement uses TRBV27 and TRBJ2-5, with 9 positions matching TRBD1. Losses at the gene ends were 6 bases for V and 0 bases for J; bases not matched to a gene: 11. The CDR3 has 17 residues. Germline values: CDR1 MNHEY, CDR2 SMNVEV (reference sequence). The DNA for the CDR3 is TGTGCCAGCAGCCGGTCGGGACAGGGCCTGTACCAAGAGACCCAGTACTTC. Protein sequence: CASSRSGQGLYQETQYF.

The CDR3 sequence: CASTLASPAEQYF. Here the CDR3 DNA reads TGTGCCAGCACCCTCGCTAGCCCGGCCGAGCAGTACTTC. The chain joins TRBV28 to TRBJ2-7; a possible D gene is TRBD2 (5 bases). The V end was cut by 7 bases, the J end by 6 bases, with 16 bases between. CDR3 length equals 13 residues. Germline values: CDR1 MDHEN, CDR2 SYDVKM.

The CDR3 region is CASSQEIAGEKLFF. CDR3 in DNA: TGCGCCAGCAGCCAAGAAATTGCGGGTGAAAAACTGTTTTTT. The chain has TRBV4-1 and TRBJ1-4; no definite D call. CDR1 and CDR2 from the germline V gene are MGHRA and YSYEKL. Trimming removed 0 bases at V and 7 bases at J, with 9 bases between. The CDR3 runs 14 residues.

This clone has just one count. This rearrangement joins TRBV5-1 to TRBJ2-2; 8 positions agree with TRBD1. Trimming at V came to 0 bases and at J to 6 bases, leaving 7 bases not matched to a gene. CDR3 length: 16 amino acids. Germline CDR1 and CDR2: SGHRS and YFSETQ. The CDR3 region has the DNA TGCGCCAGCAGCTTGGAGGGAGGACAGGGAGCCGGGGAGCTGTTTTTT. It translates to CASSLEGGQGAGELFF.

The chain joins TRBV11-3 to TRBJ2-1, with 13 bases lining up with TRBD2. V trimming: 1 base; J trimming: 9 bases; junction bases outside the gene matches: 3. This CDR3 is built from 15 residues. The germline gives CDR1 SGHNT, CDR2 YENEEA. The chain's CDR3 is CASSLGTSGSAEQFF. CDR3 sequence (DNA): TGTGCCAGCAGCTTAGGGACTAGCGGGAGTGCTGAGCAGTTCTTC.

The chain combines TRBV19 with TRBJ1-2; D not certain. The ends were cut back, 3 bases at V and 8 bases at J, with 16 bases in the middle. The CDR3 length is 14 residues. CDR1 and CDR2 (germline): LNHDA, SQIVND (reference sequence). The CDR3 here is CASSIWGGSSGYTF. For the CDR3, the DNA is TGTGCCAGTAGTATTTGGGGAGGCTCGTCAGGCTACACCTTC.

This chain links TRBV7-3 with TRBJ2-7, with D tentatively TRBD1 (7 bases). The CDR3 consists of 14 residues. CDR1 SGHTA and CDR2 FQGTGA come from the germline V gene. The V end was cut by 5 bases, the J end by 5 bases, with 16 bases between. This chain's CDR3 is CASSAGQTMDEQYF. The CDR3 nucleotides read TGTGCCAGCAGCGCGGGACAGACGATGGACGAGCAGTACTTC.

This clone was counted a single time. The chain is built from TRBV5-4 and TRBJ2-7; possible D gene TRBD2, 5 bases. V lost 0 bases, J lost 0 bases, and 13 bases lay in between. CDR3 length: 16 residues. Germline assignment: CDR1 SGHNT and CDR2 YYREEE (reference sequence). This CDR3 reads CASSLGARRTSYEQYF. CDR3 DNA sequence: TGTGCCAGCAGCTTGGGGGCGAGGAGGACCTCCTACGAGCAGTACTTC.

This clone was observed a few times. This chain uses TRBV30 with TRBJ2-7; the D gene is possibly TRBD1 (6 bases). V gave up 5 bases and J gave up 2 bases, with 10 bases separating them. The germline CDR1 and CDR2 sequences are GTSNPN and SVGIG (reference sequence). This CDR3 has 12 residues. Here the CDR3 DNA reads TGTGCCTGGGGCCGGGACACCTACGAGCAGTACTTC. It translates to CAWGRDTYEQYF.

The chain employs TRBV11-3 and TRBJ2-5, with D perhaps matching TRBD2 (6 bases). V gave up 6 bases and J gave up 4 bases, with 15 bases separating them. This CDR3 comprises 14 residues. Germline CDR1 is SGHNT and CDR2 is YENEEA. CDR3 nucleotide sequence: TGTGCCAGCAGAAAGGAGGGGTTAGGAGAGACCCAGTACTTC. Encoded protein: CASRKEGLGETQYF.

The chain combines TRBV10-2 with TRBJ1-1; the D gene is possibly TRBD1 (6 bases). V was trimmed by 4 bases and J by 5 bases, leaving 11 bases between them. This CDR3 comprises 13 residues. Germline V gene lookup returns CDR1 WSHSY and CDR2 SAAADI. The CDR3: CASSGAGATEAFF. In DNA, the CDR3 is TGCGCCAGCAGTGGGGCAGGGGCGACTGAAGCTTTCTTT.

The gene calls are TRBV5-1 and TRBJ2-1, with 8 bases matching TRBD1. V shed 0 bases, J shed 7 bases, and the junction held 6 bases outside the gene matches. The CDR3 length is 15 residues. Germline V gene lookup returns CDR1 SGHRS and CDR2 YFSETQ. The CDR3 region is CASSLEGQAGNEQFF. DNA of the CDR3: TGCGCCAGCAGCTTGGAGGGACAGGCCGGGAATGAGCAGTTCTTC.

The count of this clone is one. CDR3 sequence: CASSTNQGILTDTQYF. CDR3 coding DNA: TGTGCCAGCAGCACCAACCAGGGGATACTCACAGATACGCAGTATTTT. The chain has TRBV7-9 and TRBJ2-3; the D gene is possibly TRBD1 (6 bases). The CDR3 covers 16 residues. CDR1 and CDR2 from the germline V gene are SEHNR and FQNEAQ (reference sequence). V was clipped by 5 bases and J by 2 bases, with 17 bases between them.

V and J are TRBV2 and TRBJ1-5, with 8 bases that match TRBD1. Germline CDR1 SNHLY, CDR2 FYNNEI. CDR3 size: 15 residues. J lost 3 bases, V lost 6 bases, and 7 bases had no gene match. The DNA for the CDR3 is TGTGCCAGCAGAGACAGGGGTCACTACAATCAGCCCCAGCATTTT. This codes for CASRDRGHYNQPQHF.

This CDR3 is CASRRQASSYNSPLHF. The CDR3 DNA sequence: TGTGCCAGCAGACGACAGGCGAGCTCCTATAATTCACCCCTCCACTTT. This chain uses TRBV27 with TRBJ1-6, with D perhaps TRBD1 (6 bases). The length of the CDR3 is 16 residues. V shed 6 bases and J shed 0 bases, with 12 bases lying between them. Germline CDR1 MNHEY, CDR2 SMNVEV (reference sequence).

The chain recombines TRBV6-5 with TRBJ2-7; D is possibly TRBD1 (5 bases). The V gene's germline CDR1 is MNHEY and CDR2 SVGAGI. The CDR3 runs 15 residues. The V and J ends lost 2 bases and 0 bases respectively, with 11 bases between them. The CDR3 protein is CASSYAPQGSYEQYF. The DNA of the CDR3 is TGTGCCAGCAGTTACGCTCCCCAGGGCTCCTACGAGCAGTACTTC.

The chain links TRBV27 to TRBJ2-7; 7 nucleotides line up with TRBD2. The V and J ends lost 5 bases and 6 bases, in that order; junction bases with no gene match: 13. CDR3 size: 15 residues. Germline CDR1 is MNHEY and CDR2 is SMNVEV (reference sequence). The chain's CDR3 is CASSPTSGKRVEQYF. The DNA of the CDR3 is TGTGCCAGCAGTCCTACCAGCGGGAAGAGGGTCGAGCAGTACTTC.

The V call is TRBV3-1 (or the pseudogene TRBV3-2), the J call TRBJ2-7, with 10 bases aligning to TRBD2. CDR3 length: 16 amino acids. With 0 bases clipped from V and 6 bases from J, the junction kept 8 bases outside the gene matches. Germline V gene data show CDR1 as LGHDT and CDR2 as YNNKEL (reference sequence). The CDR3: CASSQDWGLAGVEQYF. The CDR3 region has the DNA TGTGCCAGCAGCCAAGACTGGGGGCTAGCGGGAGTCGAGCAGTACTTC.